This TCR beta chain was found in a study of early T cells in non-severe SARS-CoV-2 infection (dated by TCRdb to about 2021). For context, the study as a whole: Because TCR sequencing relied on bulk RNA taken from unsorted whole blood, pairing of alpha and beta chains was not possible.

This clonotype was counted between two and nine times. It lacks a known antigen. The sample holds no much larger clone one base away, and base qualities are not on file. What the work shows at the level of the full study, not this receptor alone: VDJdb matching was skewed toward anti-spike CD8 responses and likely underestimated virus-specific expansions, missing private and CD4 specificities.

Libraries were built with 5' RACE. The sequencing machine was a NextSeq 500. To correct for sequencing error and PCR bias, the TCR library protocol tagged individual cDNA molecules with unique molecular identifiers. Sequencing covered both TCR alpha and beta chains, and within each sample the abundances of alpha and beta sequences were tightly co-correlated. The original methods were these. Decombinator V4 was used to annotate the V gene, J gene and CDR3 of the TCR sequences. TCRs were defined as expanded if a significant change between any two time points was detected under a Poisson model with p below 0.0001. TCR abundances were normalised to the total number of TCRs sequenced per sample and expressed as counts per million. MAIT TCRs were defined by TRAV1-2 paired with TRAJ12, TRAJ20 or TRAJ33, and iNKT TCRs by TRAV10 paired with TRAJ18. A search of VDJdb, accessed on 1 November 2021, was run for TCRs annotated to CMV, EBV and SARS-CoV-2, with TCRs annotated for multiple antigens excluded. Using fastp at Q25 and MiXCR, TCRdb reprocessed the public reads and kept productive beta chains. Identical CDR3 protein sequences are pooled into one entry, listed with their most common genes and DNA. For this entry, the V and J calls and clone size follow TCRdb and not the study's own pipeline. The sample data list about 66,000 distinct CDR3 sequences, and around 20% of these were observed just once. 16% of the sample comes from the top ten.

A case-control design nested within a healthcare worker cohort in London, UK, was used, with weekly nasopharyngeal swab PCR tests and blood sampling performed. Between 23 and 31 March 2020, the week of the UK lockdown, healthcare workers were enrolled and then followed up weekly for as long as 16 weeks. Ends trimmed: V by 3 bases, J by 7 bases; bases unmatched to a gene: 3. The CDR3 holds 15 amino acids from the cysteine to the phenylalanine. Only the CDR3 DNA is retained, 45 bases long and in frame from the first base. As encoded in the germline V gene (reference sequence), CDR1 is LGHDT while CDR2 is YNNKEL.

The chain uses TRBV3-1 and TRBJ2-3, with TRBD2 identical over 14 junction bases. The sequence was obtained from an adult who was a healthcare worker with PCR-confirmed SARS-CoV-2 infection or an uninfected control (not recorded which). The specimen comprised whole blood, sampled at baseline. The nucleotide sequence reads as follows: TGTGCCAGCAGCCAGACTAGCGGGGGGGCGAATACGCAGTATTTT. It specifies CASSQTSGGANTQYF.